The 16 T cell receptor beta chains presented below share a single source sample, sequenced in a study of T cells in Graves' hyperthyroidism and ophthalmopathy (dated by TCRdb to between 2018 and 2020). Libraries were made using multiplex PCR. The sequencer listed for this sample is Illumina HiSeq 2000. The TCR beta CDR3 regions were amplified from RNA transcripts. The TCR CDR3 was subjected to a first round of RT-PCR using the HTBI primer set and the Qiagen OneStep RT-PCR kit. The public reads were quality trimmed at Q25 with fastp and then assembled into clones with MiXCR by TCRdb, keeping productive beta chains. Merged by CDR3 protein, the rows form single entries marked with the most common genes and DNA. The table for this sample lists around 540,000 distinct CDR3 sequences; 40% to 55% of them were counted only once. Just over 8% of the sample is taken by the ten largest. Material: peripheral blood or thyroid tissue (not recorded which). The receptors stem from a woman aged 18-29 years with Graves' hyperthyroidism. Donor details come from another sample of the same person, matched by shared clones.

This chain links TRBV2 with TRBJ1-2; 8 bases align to TRBD1. CDR3 size: 15 residues. The germline V gene encodes CDR1 SNHLY and CDR2 FYNNEI. V lost 0 bases to trimming and J lost 6 bases; unmatched junction nucleotides: 6. The CDR3 spells CASSEAGRGLHGYTF. The CDR3 nucleotides read TGTGCCAGCAGTGAAGCAGGCAGGGGGCTCCATGGCTACACCTTC.

In regard to this clonotype: A single base separates this from a much larger clone, so it may be a read error. The V call is TRBV7-9, the J call TRBJ1-2; 7 bases are shared with TRBD1. Germline CDR1 reads SEHNR; CDR2 reads FQNEAQ (reference sequence). This CDR3 is 14 amino acids long. V lost 4 bases, J lost 8 bases, and 10 bases stayed unmatched. The CDR3 DNA sequence: TGTGCCAGCAGCTCCTCGACAGGGTTTGACGGCTACACCTTC. Its translation is CASSSSTGFDGYTF.

In its sample, this clonotype was seen a few times. The chain recombines TRBV7-8 with TRBJ1-3; D gene unclear. V dropped 6 bases and J dropped 2 bases, with 5 bases sitting between them. Per the germline V gene, CDR1 is SGHVS and CDR2 is FQNEAQ. CDR3 length: 12 residues. CDR3 nucleotide sequence: TGTGCCAGCAGTGGGACTGGAAACACCATATATTTT. Translation gives CASSGTGNTIYF. Drawing the rest from reference TRBV7-8 and TRBJ1-3, the complete variable domain is GAGVSQSPRYKVAKRGQDVALRCDPISGHVSLFWYQQALGQGPEFLTYFQNEAQLDKSGLPSDRFFAERPEGSVSTLKIQRTQQEDSAVYLCASSGTGNTIYFGEGSWLTVV.

This clonotype occurred many times. The J gene is TRBJ1-1, the V gene TRBV7-9; the D is unclear. The CDR3 has 11 residues. Germline CDR1 and CDR2: SEHNR and FQNEAQ (reference sequence). Trimming cost V 1 base and J 9 bases, with 6 bases left between them. CDR3 sequence (DNA): TGTGCCAGCAGCTTAGACATGCAAGCTTTCTTT. Its protein is CASSLDMQAFF.

The chain has TRBV7-2 and TRBJ2-5; maybe TRBD2 (5 bases). Between the trimmed V and J ends, which lost 3 bases and 5 bases, there was a span of 13 bases. This CDR3 has 14 residues. Germline V CDR1 and CDR2: SGHTA, FQGNSA. The CDR3 sequence: CASSLGGPQETQYF. The CDR3 DNA reads TGTGCCAGCAGCTTGGGCGGGCCGCAGGAGACCCAGTACTTC.

The chain is built from TRBV14 and TRBJ1-4; no definite D call. V lost 3 bases, J lost 3 bases, and 11 bases lay in between. The length of the CDR3 is 15 residues. Germline V gene data show CDR1 as SGHDN and CDR2 as FVKESK. CDR3 coding DNA: TGTGCCAGCAGCCAGTACAGCTGGGCTAATGAAAAACTGTTTTTT. Amino acids: CASSQYSWANEKLFF.

V and J are TRBV19 and TRBJ2-5; D gene uncertain. This CDR3 is built from 13 residues. V was cut by 3 bases and J by 2 bases, with 7 bases left in between. Germline values: CDR1 LNHDA, CDR2 SQIVND (reference sequence). CDR3 nucleotides: TGTGCCAGTAGTATTAACTCGCAAGAGACCCAGTACTTC. Its protein product is CASSINSQETQYF.

Turning to this clonotype: A much larger clone differs from this one at a single base, so this may be a read error. J is TRBJ2-7 and V is TRBV7-2, with D possibly matching TRBD2 (7 bases). This CDR3 spans 14 amino acids. CDR1 and CDR2 (germline): SGHTA, FQGNSA. The V end was cut by 5 bases, the J end by 5 bases, with 16 bases between. CDR3 residues: CASSPAGARDEQYF. For the CDR3, the DNA is TGTGCCAGCAGCCCGGCGGGGGCTCGGGACGAGCAGTACTTC.

This clonotype was picked up many times. The V and J genes are TRBV29-1 and TRBJ1-4; 8 bases are a match to TRBD1. The CDR3 contains 14 residues. Germline V gene data show CDR1 as SQVTM and CDR2 as ANQGSEA. Trimming took 4 bases from V and 5 from J; bases not matched to a gene: 6. The CDR3 DNA follows: TGCAGCGTTGGGGTCACAGGGGGAAATGAAAAACTGTTTTTT. This sequence encodes CSVGVTGGNEKLFF.

CDR3 nucleotides: TGTGCCAGCAGCTCCCAGGTCTGGGGGGTGTACCAAGAGACCCAGTACTTC. It is translated as CASSSQVWGVYQETQYF. This chain links TRBV7-2 with TRBJ2-5; D possibly corresponds to TRBD2 (6 bases). Germline V gives CDR1 SGHTA, CDR2 FQGNSA. The CDR3 contains 17 residues. V lost 4 bases and J 0 bases, leaving 18 bases between the germline ends.

This clonotype came up once. The chain joins TRBV7-9 to TRBJ2-3, with TRBD2 identical over 7 bases. V trimming: 6 bases; J trimming: 0 bases; junction bases outside the gene matches: 6. CDR1 is SEHNR and CDR2 is FQNEAQ in the germline V gene (reference sequence). The CDR3 extends over 15 amino acids. CDR3 in DNA: TGTGCCAGCAGGCTGCGGGAGACTAGCACAGATACGCAGTATTTT. This encodes CASRLRETSTDTQYF.

Ten or more counts support this clonotype. The rearrangement uses TRBV10-3 and TRBJ2-5; D unclear. The germline V gene has CDR1 ENHRY and CDR2 SYGVKD. The CDR3 has 14 residues. V was shortened by 2 bases and J by 5 bases, with 12 bases between the two germline ends. The chain's CDR3 is CAISEQATLETQYF. For the CDR3, the DNA is TGTGCCATCAGTGAGCAGGCGACCCTCGAGACCCAGTACTTC.

The V and J genes are TRBV7-1 and TRBJ2-5; TRBD2 is a possible D gene (5 bases). TRBV7-1 is placed among ORFs of uncertain function. The V end lost 5 bases, the J end lost 5 bases, and 18 bases lay between the germline ends. The CDR3 extends over 15 amino acids. The CDR3 DNA reads TGTGCCAGCAGCGCAGGACCCCCTAGAGGGGAGACCCAGTACTTC. The encoded protein is CASSAGPPRGETQYF.

The chain links TRBV11-3 to TRBJ2-5; 9 nucleotides match TRBD2. The germline V gene has CDR1 SGHNT and CDR2 YENEEA. There are 13 residues in the CDR3. The V and J ends lost 5 bases and 7 bases, in that order; junction bases with no gene match: 5. The CDR3, as DNA: TGTGCCAGCAGCCAAGAACTAGCGGGGACCCAGTACTTC. Protein sequence: CASSQELAGTQYF. Based on the CDR3 plus reference TRBV11-3 and TRBJ2-5, the full variable domain is EAGVVQSPRYKIIEKKQPVAFWCNPISGHNTLYWYLQNLGQGPELLIRYENEEAVDDSQLPKDRFSAERLKGVDSTLKIQPAELGDSAVYLCASSQELAGTQYFGPGTRLLVL.

The chain links TRBV20-1 to TRBJ2-7; tentatively, D is TRBD1 (6 bases). CDR1 and CDR2 from the germline V gene are DFQATT and SNEGSKA (reference sequence). This CDR3 spans 15 amino acids. V was cut by 6 bases and J by 4 bases, with 22 bases left in between. The CDR3 DNA reads as TGCAGTGCCAATGCCAGGGGCAGGGGCCTATACGAGCAGTACTTC. This translates into CSANARGRGLYEQYF.

This clonotype appeared many times. The chain combines TRBV24-1 with TRBJ2-7, with 8 bases lining up with TRBD2. V shed 3 bases and J 2 bases; nucleotides not matched to a gene: 2. Germline CDR1 and CDR2: KGHDR and SFDVKD. The CDR3 consists of 14 residues. In DNA, the CDR3 is TGTGCCACCAGTGATGAGACTAGCGCCTACGAGCAGTACTTC. Protein product: CATSDETSAYEQYF.